The present T cell receptor beta chain was sequenced within a study of shared clonotypes between healthy human individuals. Findings and limits, study-wide: With few donors, the genetic and exposure-history diversity represented was limited. Estimated richness values were generally larger in naive subsets than in memory subsets.

V lost 5 bases to trimming and J lost 3 bases, with 16 bases between them. This CDR3 is 15 amino acids long. CDR1 SEHNR and CDR2 FQNEAQ come from the germline V gene (reference sequence). Worth noting for this clone: The target antigen is unknown.

About 30,000 T cell genomes, or approximately 190 ng DNA, went into the sorted-subset replicate PCRs. Per the authors' pipeline: Junction-only sequences without quality scores came from ImmunoSEQ, so filtering differed. Clones were read by immunoSEQ multiplex PCR, and TCRdb kept only the in-frame ones, dropping some. The DNA was the basis for D and trimming; V, J and clone size are from that table. The data contain roughly 2.2 million clones, 85% to 95% of them singletons. The clonotype originates from a man younger than 30 in good health. Some clones in this sample may be carry-over from other donors' samples. V is TRBV7-9 and J is TRBJ1-1, with D perhaps TRBD1 (5 bases). Specimen: naive CD4+ T cells from PBMCs. Subset here: CD45RA+ positively selected. The CDR3 is CASSPGALGDTEAFF. The CDR3 DNA sequence: TGTGCCAGCAGCCCGGGCGCCCTGGGGGACACTGAAGCTTTCTTT. The variable domain in full, completed from reference TRBV7-9 and TRBJ1-1, reads DTGVSQNPRHKITKRGQNVTFRCDPISEHNRLYWYRQTLGQGPEFLTYFQNEAQLEKSRLLSDRFSAERPKGSFSTLEIQRTEQGDSAMYLCASSPGALGDTEAFFGQGTRLTVV.